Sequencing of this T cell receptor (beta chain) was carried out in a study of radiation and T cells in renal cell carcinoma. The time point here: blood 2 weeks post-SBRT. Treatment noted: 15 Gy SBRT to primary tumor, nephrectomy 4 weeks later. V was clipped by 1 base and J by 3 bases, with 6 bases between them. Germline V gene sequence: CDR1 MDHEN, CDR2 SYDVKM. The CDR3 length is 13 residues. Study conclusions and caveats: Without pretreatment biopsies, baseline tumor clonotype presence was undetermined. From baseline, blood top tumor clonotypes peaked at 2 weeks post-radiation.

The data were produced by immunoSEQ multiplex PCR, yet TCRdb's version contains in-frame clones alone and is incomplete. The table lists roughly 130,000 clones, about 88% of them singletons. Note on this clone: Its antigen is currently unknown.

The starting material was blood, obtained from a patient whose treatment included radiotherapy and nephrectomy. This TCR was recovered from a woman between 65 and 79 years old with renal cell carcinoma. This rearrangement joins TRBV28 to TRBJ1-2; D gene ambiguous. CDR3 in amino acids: CASSLSADYGYTF. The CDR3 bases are TGTGCCAGCAGTTTATCCGCGGACTATGGCTACACCTTC.